The clone carrying this T cell receptor (beta chain) was recorded many times. Its antigen is currently unknown. This specimen comes from a study of naive and memory T cell subsets. Findings and caveats of the study: The RNA method is potentially sensitive to activation and differentiation changes.

Four PCR rounds used nested alpha and beta constant region primers plus the SP2 primer. Reverse transcription of blood and skin TCR RNA was primed at alpha and beta constant regions. TCRdb reprocessed the 5' RACE reads with MiXCR, giving one entry per CDR3 protein. The sample shows roughly 60,000 distinct CDR3 sequences, more than 7% of them seen only once. Germline CDR1 SQVTM, CDR2 ANQGSEA. V lost 0 bases and J lost 8, with 13 bases in between. The CDR3 has 13 residues. The library had UMIs added by 3' ligation of an oligonucleotide to TCR cDNA. RNA was extracted from 2 to 3 ml of whole blood of healthy adults. Input was roughly 1 to 1000 ng of DNase-treated total RNA without cell sorting.

The chain combines TRBV29-1 with TRBJ1-2; unclear D gene. This sequence originates from a male donor in good health. CDR3 coding DNA: TGCAGCGTTGAAGAGGGTATCGGGTTCGGCTACACCTTC. This sequence encodes CSVEEGIGFGYTF.